This T cell receptor (beta chain) was recorded in a study of Graves' ophthalmopathy and Graves' hyperthyroidism. This clonotype occurred many times. Beta-chain TCR CDR3 regions were amplified from RNA transcripts. After a first-round RT-PCR with HTBI primers, a second-round multiplex PCR was run. TCRdb reprocessed the multiplex PCR reads with MiXCR, giving one entry per CDR3 protein. The table has 600,000 to 650,000 distinct CDR3 sequences, 22% seen once. The sequencing sample was made of peripheral blood. The origin of this receptor is a woman aged 18-29 years with stable Graves' hyperthyroidism. Some clones in this sample may be carry-over from other donors' samples.

CDR3 bases: TGTGCCAGTAGGTGGGTGAACACTGAAGCTTTCTTT. Translated: CASRWVNTEAFF. The rearrangement uses TRBV19 and TRBJ1-1; the D is unclear. This CDR3 is 12 amino acids long. The germline V and J ends were trimmed by 6 bases and 0 bases, with 5 bases remaining between them. Germline-derived CDR1 and CDR2 are LNHDA and SQIVND (reference sequence).